Following are 6 T cell receptor beta chains from one sample sequenced in a study of tissue T cells after allogeneic stem cell transplantation. The table came from immunoSEQ multiplex PCR; TCRdb's copy has only in-frame clones and leaves some out. The sample contains roughly 50,000 clones, 73% of which appear only once. What was sequenced was sorted cells pooled from one or two spleens. These receptors came from a pool of C57BL/6 mice in good health.

Points on this clone: The genes are named according to mouse. The read terminates 1 residue ahead of where the CDR3 ends, so the germline J gene completes it. V is TRBV31 and J is TRBJ2-3; 8 bases line up with TRBD2. The CDR3 sequence is 14 residues long. In germline, CDR1 is GKSSPN, CDR2 SITVG. With V trimmed by 2 bases and J by 3 bases, 4 bases remained unmatched. The sequenced CDR3 bases are TGTGCCTGGAGTTTCGGGGGGGGCGCAGAAACGCTGTAT. This gives the protein CAWSFGGGAETLY. The full-length CDR3 reads as CAWSFGGGAETLYF.

As regards this clone: Any gene name here is a mouse gene name. The read ends 1 residue early relative to the CDR3; the germline J gene fills the gap. V and J are TRBV31 and TRBJ2-1; 7 bases line up with TRBD1. In germline, CDR1 is GKSSPN, CDR2 SITVG. This CDR3 is built from 13 residues. V gave up 4 bases and J gave up 4 bases; unmatched junction bases: 4. The CDR3 loop is CAWTKGQYAEQFF. CDR3 DNA (partial): TGTGCCTGGACCAAGGGACAGTATGCTGAGCAGTTC.

With respect to this clone: Here the gene names and germline are mouse. The read ends 1 residue shy of where the CDR3 ends; the end is completed using the germline J gene. The genes are TRBV12-2 and TRBJ2-7, with TRBD2 identical over 9 bases. The V segment lost 2 bases and the J segment 3 bases; nucleotides outside the gene matches: 4. CDR1 is SGHLS and CDR2 is HYDKME in the germline V gene. This CDR3 is 14 amino acids long. The chain's CDR3 is CASSPGLGLYEQYF. CDR3 DNA (partial): TGTGCCAGCTCTCCCGGACTGGGGCTCTATGAACAGTAC.

Points on this clone: Mouse germline and gene names are used. The missing CDR3 end, 1 residue past where the read stops, is filled in from the germline J gene. The chain links TRBV31 to TRBJ1-4, with a weak D call TRBD1 (5 bases). The germline V gene encodes CDR1 GKSSPN and CDR2 SITVG. This CDR3 region has 14 residues. Trimming removed 0 bases at V and 3 bases at J, with 8 bases between. The sequenced CDR3 bases are TGTGCCTGGAGTCTAAGACAGACCAACGAAAGATTATTT. Translated: CAWSLRQTNERLF. The full CDR3 protein reads CAWSLRQTNERLFF.

As for this clone: Gene labels here are mouse ones. The read stops 1 residue short of the end of the CDR3; the missing end is completed from the germline J gene. The V and J genes are TRBV23 and TRBJ1-4. This CDR3 has 14 amino acids. The germline V gene has CDR1 KGHTA and CDR2 FQNQQP. Here the CDR3 reads CSSSRGISNERLFF. The covered CDR3 bases are TGCTCCAGCAGTCGGGGGATTTCCAACGAAAGATTATTT.

Points on this clone: Here the gene names and germline are mouse. Read coverage stops 1 residue before the CDR3 terminus; the germline J gene supplies the remainder. The V gene is TRBV16, the J gene TRBJ1-4; the match to TRBD1 covers 7 bases. Germline CDR1 and CDR2: SGHSA and FRNQAP. The CDR3 loop spans 14 amino acids. The V and J ends lost 5 bases and 1 base, in that order; junction bases with no gene match: 1. The CDR3 spells CASSHRGSNERLFF. The sequenced part of the CDR3 DNA is TGTGCAAGCAGCCACAGGGGTTCCAACGAAAGATTATTT. Filled out from reference TRBV16 and TRBJ1-4, the complete variable domain reads NAGVIQTPRHKVTGKGQEATLWCEPISGHSAVFWYRQTIVQGLEFLTYFRNQAPIDDSGMPKERFSAQMPNQSHSTLKIQSTQPQDSAVYLCASSHRGSNERLFFGHGTKLSVL.